The TCR beta chain under discussion was sequenced for a study of cytomegalovirus exposure and HLA in healthy donors. Study-level findings and limits: Confirmation was obtained in vitro that a few CMV-associated chains are specific for CMV antigens. In a later analysis, TCR beta V- and J-gene trimming was associated with a missense DCLRE1C variant.

Vbeta (60) and Jbeta (13) primers were used in the PCR. Some clones are missing from TCRdb's copy, which holds only in-frame ones; the method was immunoSEQ multiplex PCR. Of hundreds of thousands of clones in the sample, about 81% were seen once. This clone showed up just a few times. Its antigen is not identified. The germline V gene encodes CDR1 SGHAT and CDR2 FQNNGV. This CDR3 spans 17 amino acids. V dropped 5 bases and J dropped 0; count of bases not matched to a gene: 10. The sample was PBMCs. This TCR derives from a man aged 40-49 years in good health and CMV-seropositive. V and J are TRBV11-2 and TRBJ1-3, with 7 bases identical to TRBD1. This chain's CDR3 is CASSDPTGTISGNTIYF. The CDR3 nucleotides read TGTGCCAGCAGCGACCCGACAGGGACCATCTCTGGAAACACCATATATTTT.